This T cell receptor beta chain originates from a study of Graves' ophthalmopathy and Graves' hyperthyroidism. This clonotype has at least ten counts. Its cognate antigen is unknown. Looked up from germline, CDR1 is MNHEY and CDR2 is SVGAGI. Trimming removed 6 bases from V and 1 base from J; junction bases left unmatched: 4. This CDR3 is built from 14 residues. The authors amplified TCR beta CDR3 regions from RNA transcripts. The first round was an RT-PCR with HTBI primers, and the second round was a multiplex PCR. Each CDR3 protein is one row after TCRdb ran MiXCR on the multiplex PCR reads. The repertoire holds around 400,000 distinct CDR3 sequences, with 15% to 20% as singletons. Study outcomes and limitations: Discriminating ophthalmopathy from stable hyperthyroidism, a 13-signature model attained a sensitivity of 85% to 90% and a specificity of approximately 77%. In blood appeared most of the expanded thyroid clonotypes whose frequency exceeded 0.001.

The V and J genes are TRBV6-5 and TRBJ2-5; 8 nucleotides agree with TRBD2. The source is a woman younger than 30 with Graves' ophthalmopathy. The material sequenced was peripheral blood. The CDR3 here is CASRPLAGQETQYF. Here the CDR3 DNA reads TGTGCCAGCAGACCCCTAGCGGGCCAAGAGACCCAGTACTTC.